The rows below give T cell receptor beta chains drawn from one sample of a study of control samples from healthy donors and cancer patients. Using immunoSEQ multiplex PCR, the repertoire was profiled, and TCRdb retains in-frame clones only, with some absent. Found here are roughly 130,000 clones, 70% to 90% of them singletons; the top ten hold roughly 3.2%. Material: blood. Every receptor here comes from a man in his fifties in good health. Both conserved end residues are part of each CDR3. Each record gives: clone size, J gene, V gene, D gene, CDR3 DNA, CDR3 protein. D genes are given only for firm matches. The size entry is marked missing in some rows and otherwise reads once, few, many or a size class.

clone_size: few; j_call: TRBJ2-1; v_call: TRBV19; d_call: TRBD2; cdr3_nt: TGTGCCAGTAGTACTAGCGGGGGTCGCTCCTACAATGAGCAGTTCTTC; cdr3_aa: CASSTSGGRSYNEQFF
clone_size: .; j_call: TRBJ1-1; v_call: TRBV28; d_call: .; cdr3_nt: TGTGCCAGCAGTTCCCCAGCCGGGACATTAAACACTGAAGCTTTCTTT; cdr3_aa: CASSSPAGTLNTEAFF
clone_size: .; j_call: TRBJ2-2; v_call: TRBV13; d_call: TRBD2; cdr3_nt: TGTGCCAGCAGATCGCGGGGGGACGCCGGGGAGCTGTTTTTT; cdr3_aa: CASRSRGDAGELFF
clone_size: .; j_call: TRBJ2-2; v_call: TRBV19; d_call: .; cdr3_nt: TGTGCCAGTAGTATGTCGGGGACGAACACCGGGGAGCTGTTTTTT; cdr3_aa: CASSMSGTNTGELFF
clone_size: .; j_call: TRBJ2-1; v_call: TRBV28; d_call: .; cdr3_nt: TGTGCCAGCAGTCCACAACTGTCCTATTCCCAGCAGTTCTTC; cdr3_aa: CASSPQLSYSQQFF
clone_size: .; j_call: TRBJ2-3; v_call: TRBV7-6; d_call: .; cdr3_nt: TGTGCCAGCAGCCCCCTAACACCAGCGGTATTCACAGATACGCAGTATTTT; cdr3_aa: CASSPLTPAVFTDTQYF
clone_size: once; j_call: TRBJ1-4; v_call: TRBV2; d_call: TRBD1; cdr3_nt: TGTGCCAGCAGTGGACCCCGGGACAGTAATGAAAAACTGTTTTTT; cdr3_aa: CASSGPRDSNEKLFF
clone_size: .; j_call: TRBJ2-7; v_call: TRBV5-1; d_call: .; cdr3_nt: TGCGCCAGCAGCTTTCAAGGGAGTGGGACTTCGGTCCACGAGCAGTACTTC; cdr3_aa: CASSFQGSGTSVHEQYF
clone_size: .; j_call: TRBJ1-4; v_call: TRBV19; d_call: .; cdr3_nt: TGTGCCAGTAGCGCTCGGGCGCTGATTAATGAAAAACTGTTTTTT; cdr3_aa: CASSARALINEKLFF
clone_size: .; j_call: TRBJ2-6; v_call: TRBV24-1; d_call: TRBD1; cdr3_nt: TGTGCCACACTCGGGACAGGGCCTCTGGGGGCCAACGTCCTGACTTTC; cdr3_aa: CATLGTGPLGANVLTF
clone_size: .; j_call: TRBJ2-3; v_call: TRBV28; d_call: TRBD1; cdr3_nt: TGTGCCAGCAGTTCAACGGGACAGGGTGTATTAGATACGCAGTATTTT; cdr3_aa: CASSSTGQGVLDTQYF
clone_size: .; j_call: TRBJ1-2; v_call: TRBV7-2; d_call: .; cdr3_nt: TGTGCCAGCAGCTTACTGGCAGGGTACGCCTATGGCTACACCTTC; cdr3_aa: CASSLLAGYAYGYTF
clone_size: .; j_call: TRBJ2-7; v_call: TRBV5-1; d_call: TRBD1; cdr3_nt: TGCGCCAGCAGCCCCGGGACAGGGGGCAGCGACGAGCAGTACTTC; cdr3_aa: CASSPGTGGSDEQYF
clone_size: .; j_call: TRBJ1-5; v_call: TRBV15; d_call: TRBD1; cdr3_nt: TGTGCCGTCGGGGACAGGGGAAGGGGCAATCAGCCCCAGCATTTT; cdr3_aa: CAVGDRGRGNQPQHF
clone_size: .; j_call: TRBJ1-2; v_call: TRBV29-1; d_call: .; cdr3_nt: TGCAGCGTTGATTTCACCGAGAATGGCTACACCTTC; cdr3_aa: CSVDFTENGYTF
clone_size: .; j_call: TRBJ2-5; v_call: TRBV20-1; d_call: TRBD2; cdr3_nt: TGCAGTGCTAGTGACGGACTAGGCGGGGAGACCCAGTACTTC; cdr3_aa: CSASDGLGGETQYF
clone_size: once; j_call: TRBJ1-2; v_call: TRBV29-1; d_call: .; cdr3_nt: TGCAGCGTTGACGGGGGGTTCAGCTATGGCTACACCTTC; cdr3_aa: CSVDGGFSYGYTF
clone_size: .; j_call: TRBJ2-5; v_call: TRBV29-1; d_call: TRBD2; cdr3_nt: TGCAGCGTTGGGCCCCGACTAGCGGGGTTCCAAGAGACCCAGTACTTC; cdr3_aa: CSVGPRLAGFQETQYF
clone_size: .; j_call: TRBJ1-3; v_call: TRBV30; d_call: .; cdr3_nt: TGTGCCTGGAGTGTACGGGTCCCTGGAAACACCATATATTTT; cdr3_aa: CAWSVRVPGNTIYF
clone_size: few; j_call: TRBJ1-2; v_call: TRBV7-9; d_call: .; cdr3_nt: TGTGCCAGCAGCTTAGTAGGAGGTGAAAACTATGGCTACACCTTC; cdr3_aa: CASSLVGGENYGYTF
clone_size: .; j_call: TRBJ2-7; v_call: TRBV9; d_call: TRBD1; cdr3_nt: TGTGCCAGCAGCGCTACAGGGGGCTACGAGCAGTACTTC; cdr3_aa: CASSATGGYEQYF
clone_size: .; j_call: TRBJ2-2; v_call: TRBV5-1; d_call: TRBD2; cdr3_nt: TGCGCCAGCAGATTCGGGGGGTCCCTCACCGGGGAGCTGTTTTTT; cdr3_aa: CASRFGGSLTGELFF
clone_size: .; j_call: TRBJ1-2; v_call: TRBV7-9; d_call: TRBD1; cdr3_nt: TGTGCCAGCAGCGGGACAGGGCTCGGCTACACCTTC; cdr3_aa: CASSGTGLGYTF
clone_size: .; j_call: TRBJ2-2; v_call: TRBV28; d_call: .; cdr3_nt: TGTGCCAGCAGTTTTGGGGGGGCCAACACCGGGGAGCTGTTTTTT; cdr3_aa: CASSFGGANTGELFF
clone_size: .; j_call: TRBJ2-3; v_call: TRBV11-2; d_call: TRBD2; cdr3_nt: TGTGCCAGCAGCTTAGACCGGGGGGGCACAGATACGCAGTATTTT; cdr3_aa: CASSLDRGGTDTQYF
clone_size: .; j_call: TRBJ2-3; v_call: TRBV24-1; d_call: .; cdr3_nt: TGTGCCACCAGTGATACCGGGGGATACCTCGATACGCAGTATTTT; cdr3_aa: CATSDTGGYLDTQYF
clone_size: .; j_call: TRBJ1-5; v_call: TRBV4-1; d_call: .; cdr3_nt: TGCGCCAGCAGCCAAGATGTAGGGATGGCAAATCAGCCCCAGCATTTT; cdr3_aa: CASSQDVGMANQPQHF
clone_size: once; j_call: TRBJ1-2; v_call: TRBV9; d_call: .; cdr3_nt: TGTGCCAGCCAGAGGACAGCGGCTAACTATGGCTACACCTTC; cdr3_aa: CASQRTAANYGYTF
clone_size: .; j_call: TRBJ1-1; v_call: TRBV3-1/TRBV3-2; d_call: .; cdr3_nt: TGTGCCAGCAGCCACCGGGACATGAACACTGAAGCTTTCTTT; cdr3_aa: CASSHRDMNTEAFF
clone_size: .; j_call: TRBJ1-3; v_call: TRBV6-5; d_call: TRBD1; cdr3_nt: TGTGCCAGCAGCGATACAGGGGAAGGAGGAAACACCATATATTTT; cdr3_aa: CASSDTGEGGNTIYF
clone_size: .; j_call: TRBJ2-7; v_call: TRBV28; d_call: .; cdr3_nt: TGTGCCAGCAGTTTATTAACGGAATCCCCCTCCTACGAGCAGTACTTC; cdr3_aa: CASSLLTESPSYEQYF
clone_size: .; j_call: TRBJ2-1; v_call: TRBV4-2; d_call: .; cdr3_nt: TGTGCCAGCAGCCAAGAGTTCCTAGAACCCTACAATGAGCAGTTCTTC; cdr3_aa: CASSQEFLEPYNEQFF
clone_size: .; j_call: TRBJ1-2; v_call: TRBV25-1; d_call: TRBD1; cdr3_nt: TGTGCCAGCAGTGGACCCGGGACAGGGATATATGGCTACACCTTC; cdr3_aa: CASSGPGTGIYGYTF
clone_size: .; j_call: TRBJ2-3; v_call: TRBV12-3/TRBV12-4; d_call: .; cdr3_nt: TGTGCCAGCAGTTTTAAAGATACGCAGTATTTT; cdr3_aa: CASSFKDTQYF
clone_size: .; j_call: TRBJ1-2; v_call: TRBV5-1; d_call: TRBD1; cdr3_nt: TGCGCCAGCAGCCCACGGGGGAACCAGGGGGCGAACTATGGCTACACCTTC; cdr3_aa: CASSPRGNQGANYGYTF
clone_size: .; j_call: TRBJ1-2; v_call: TRBV27; d_call: TRBD1; cdr3_nt: TGTGCCAGCAGTGGACAGGGTCCCTATGGCTACACCTTC; cdr3_aa: CASSGQGPYGYTF
clone_size: .; j_call: TRBJ1-2; v_call: TRBV18; d_call: .; cdr3_nt: TGTGCCAGCTCACAGGGACATTTATCTGGCTACACCTTC; cdr3_aa: CASSQGHLSGYTF
clone_size: .; j_call: TRBJ2-7; v_call: TRBV6-1; d_call: .; cdr3_nt: TGTGCCAGCAGTGAACACAGGGTAGTGTCCTACGAGCAGTACTTC; cdr3_aa: CASSEHRVVSYEQYF
clone_size: .; j_call: TRBJ2-2; v_call: TRBV24-1; d_call: TRBD2; cdr3_nt: TGTGCCACCAGTGACCCCCCCGGGAGGTTTTCTACCGGGGAGCTGTTTTTT; cdr3_aa: CATSDPPGRFSTGELFF
clone_size: .; j_call: TRBJ1-6; v_call: TRBV29-1; d_call: .; cdr3_nt: TGCAGCGTAGCTGTGACAGGAAACTATAATTCACCCCTCCACTTT; cdr3_aa: CSVAVTGNYNSPLHF
clone_size: .; j_call: TRBJ1-1; v_call: TRBV10-3; d_call: .; cdr3_nt: TGTGCCATCAGCGTGGAGGGCACTGAAGCTTTCTTT; cdr3_aa: CAISVEGTEAFF
clone_size: .; j_call: TRBJ1-6; v_call: TRBV9; d_call: .; cdr3_nt: TGTGCCAGCAGCGTCCGGGGCGCCTATAATTCACCCCTCCACTTT; cdr3_aa: CASSVRGAYNSPLHF
clone_size: .; j_call: TRBJ1-6; v_call: TRBV14; d_call: .; cdr3_nt: TGTGCCAGCAGCCCCAGAACGAGAAATTCACCCCTCCACTTT; cdr3_aa: CASSPRTRNSPLHF
clone_size: .; j_call: TRBJ2-3; v_call: TRBV13; d_call: TRBD1; cdr3_nt: TGTGCCAGCAGCGCGGACAGGGGGAGCACAGATACGCAGTATTTT; cdr3_aa: CASSADRGSTDTQYF
clone_size: .; j_call: TRBJ2-1; v_call: TRBV5-1; d_call: TRBD1; cdr3_nt: TGCGCCAGCAGCAACCGACAGGGCTCCTACAATGAGCAGTTCTTC; cdr3_aa: CASSNRQGSYNEQFF
clone_size: .; j_call: TRBJ1-6; v_call: TRBV11-1; d_call: .; cdr3_nt: TGTGCCAGCAGCTTCGGCAGGAGCTCCTATAATTCACCCCTCCACTTT; cdr3_aa: CASSFGRSSYNSPLHF
clone_size: .; j_call: TRBJ2-2; v_call: TRBV6-6; d_call: TRBD1; cdr3_nt: TGTGCCAGCAGCCCCCCGGGACAGGGGAACACCGGGGAGCTGTTTTTT; cdr3_aa: CASSPPGQGNTGELFF
clone_size: .; j_call: TRBJ1-5; v_call: TRBV7-9; d_call: .; cdr3_nt: TGTGCCAGCAGCTCGTGGGGGCAGGGCAATCAGCCCCAGCATTTT; cdr3_aa: CASSSWGQGNQPQHF
clone_size: .; j_call: TRBJ1-2; v_call: TRBV28; d_call: TRBD1; cdr3_nt: TGTGCCAGCAGTCAGGGGGCGCTTCCCTACGGCTACACCTTC; cdr3_aa: CASSQGALPYGYTF
clone_size: .; j_call: TRBJ2-1; v_call: TRBV7-8; d_call: .; cdr3_nt: TGTGCCAGCAGCTTAGCGTCTGTGCTCTACAATGAGCAGTTCTTC; cdr3_aa: CASSLASVLYNEQFF
clone_size: .; j_call: TRBJ2-5; v_call: TRBV11-2; d_call: TRBD2; cdr3_nt: TGTGCCAGCAGCTCCCGACTAGCGGGGGAACAAGAGACCCAGTACTTC; cdr3_aa: CASSSRLAGEQETQYF
clone_size: .; j_call: TRBJ2-2; v_call: TRBV5-1; d_call: .; cdr3_nt: TGCGCCAGCAGCCGGGAACAGGGAGTAGACGGGGAGCTGTTTTTT; cdr3_aa: CASSREQGVDGELFF
clone_size: .; j_call: TRBJ2-1; v_call: TRBV9; d_call: TRBD2; cdr3_nt: TGTGCCAGCAGCCGGACTAGCGGGGGCCCTCTCGGGCAGTTCTTC; cdr3_aa: CASSRTSGGPLGQFF
clone_size: .; j_call: TRBJ2-1; v_call: TRBV18; d_call: .; cdr3_nt: TGTGCCAGCTCCCGAGGGGGGGAGCAGTTCTTC; cdr3_aa: CASSRGGEQFF
clone_size: .; j_call: TRBJ2-5; v_call: TRBV6-5; d_call: .; cdr3_nt: TGTGCCAGCAGTAGGAAACCCGGGGAGACCCAGTACTTC; cdr3_aa: CASSRKPGETQYF
clone_size: .; j_call: TRBJ1-2; v_call: TRBV7-2; d_call: TRBD1; cdr3_nt: TGTGCCAGCAGCTTCGAACCGGGACAGTATGGCTACACCTTC; cdr3_aa: CASSFEPGQYGYTF
clone_size: .; j_call: TRBJ2-7; v_call: TRBV15; d_call: TRBD1; cdr3_nt: TGTGCCACCAGCAGAACCCTCGACAGGGTTTACGAGCAGTACTTC; cdr3_aa: CATSRTLDRVYEQYF